This passage covers 15 T cell receptor beta chains from one sample sequenced in a study of Ad26.COV2.S vaccination and SARS-CoV-2 variants. TCRdb's copy holds only in-frame clones and misses some; the assay was immunoSEQ multiplex PCR. The table lists hundreds of thousands of clones, approximately 86% of them singletons, with about 10% in the top ten. Treatment defined: over 15 received Ad26.COV2.S at low or high dose, single or two shots; about 5 received placebo; per-sample allocation not given. Day 63 after the first vaccine or placebo injection was the time point for sampling. Here the sequenced sample was peripheral blood, taken in a trial of Ad26.COV2.S vaccine versus placebo. These receptors originate from a person aged 18-60 years who received the Ad26.COV2.S COVID-19 vaccine or a placebo.

In its sample, this clone was seen once. This CDR3 reads CASTSQAVGGNTIYF. The CDR3 DNA follows: TGTGCCAGCACCTCCCAGGCGGTGGGTGGAAACACCATATATTTT. The chain combines TRBV28 with TRBJ1-3, with D unresolved. Germline CDR1 and CDR2: MDHEN and SYDVKM. This CDR3 comprises 15 residues. With 7 bases removed from V and 3 bases from J, the gap between germline ends came to 16 bases.

This clone has ten or more counts. This sequence joins TRBV25-1 and TRBJ2-2; 7 bases match TRBD2. Per the germline V gene, CDR1 is MGHDK and CDR2 is SYGVNS. The CDR3 has 13 residues. J was trimmed by 6 bases and V by 9 bases; bases with no gene match: 7. CDR3 DNA: TGTGCCAGTCCCCGGGGGGTAGCCGGGGAGCTGTTTTTT. It yields the protein CASPRGVAGELFF.

The chain carries TRBV4-3 and TRBJ2-7, with D possibly matching TRBD2 (5 bases). V lost 1 base to trimming and J lost 2 bases, with 15 bases between them. The CDR3 consists of 16 residues. CDR1 and CDR2 from the germline V gene are LGHNA and YSLEER. CDR3 sequence (DNA): TGCGCCAGCAGCCAAGTGTACGGGGTAGGCACCTACGAGCAGTACTTC. Residues: CASSQVYGVGTYEQYF.

This clone occurred once. The V call is TRBV18, the J call TRBJ2-7; tentatively, D is TRBD2 (6 bases). The CDR3 sequence is 15 residues long. V was pared by 4 bases and J by 0 bases, with 13 bases between. CDR1 and CDR2 (germline): KGHSH, LQKENI. The CDR3 nucleotides read TGTGCCAGCTCACGGATAGCGGTTACCTCCTACGAGCAGTACTTC. This gives the protein CASSRIAVTSYEQYF.

This chain joins TRBV18 and TRBJ2-1, with 11 bases fitting TRBD2. The CDR3 spans 16 residues. V trimming: 2 bases; J trimming: 7 bases; junction bases outside the gene matches: 7. Per the germline V gene, CDR1 is KGHSH and CDR2 is LQKENI. The chain's CDR3 is CASSPGLVAGGNEQFF. Here the CDR3 DNA reads TGTGCCAGCTCACCAGGGTTGGTAGCGGGAGGGAATGAGCAGTTCTTC.

The V and J genes are TRBV27 and TRBJ2-7; 12 nucleotides match TRBD2. This CDR3 region has 15 residues. The trim removed 2 bases at V and 6 bases at J, leaving 5 bases unmatched. Per the germline V gene, CDR1 is MNHEY and CDR2 is SMNVEV (reference sequence). CDR3 amino acids: CASSLRLAGVSEQYF. CDR3 nucleotides: TGTGCCAGCAGTTTACGACTAGCGGGAGTATCCGAGCAGTACTTC.

The chain couples TRBV7-2 to TRBJ1-1; no firm D call. The CDR3 sequence is 11 residues long. Germline values: CDR1 SGHTA, CDR2 FQGNSA. The V gene lost 2 bases and the J gene lost 11 bases, with 9 bases spanning the gap. The CDR3 nucleotides read TGTGCCAGCAGCTTATATTCAGATGCTTTCTTT. It is translated as CASSLYSDAFF.

The chain employs TRBV28 and TRBJ2-1, with D tentatively TRBD2 (6 bases). CDR1 is MDHEN, CDR2 SYDVKM, per germline. CDR3 length: 14 amino acids. V shed 3 bases and J shed 1 base, with 7 bases lying between them. The CDR3 is CASSFGGSYNEQFF. The CDR3 DNA sequence: TGTGCCAGCAGTTTTGGAGGGTCCTACAATGAGCAGTTCTTC.

The chain is built from TRBV5-5 and TRBJ1-2; 10 bases match TRBD1. There are 15 residues in the CDR3. Germline trimming cut 4 bases from V and 7 bases from J; bases unmatched to any gene: 10. From germline, CDR1 is SGHKS and CDR2 YYEKEE (reference sequence). CDR3 protein: CASSRSTGGATGYTF. CDR3 sequence (DNA): TGTGCCAGCAGCCGATCGACAGGGGGCGCAACTGGCTACACCTTC.

The J gene is TRBJ2-1, the V gene TRBV7-9; D is unresolved. V was cut by 6 bases and J by 1 base, with 13 bases left in between. This CDR3 has 15 residues. Germline loops: CDR1 SEHNR, CDR2 FQNEAQ (reference sequence). CDR3 region: CASSSPQDSYNEQFF. Here the CDR3 DNA reads TGTGCCAGCAGTTCACCGCAGGATTCCTACAATGAGCAGTTCTTC.

The V gene is TRBV5-1, the J gene TRBJ1-1; D remains ambiguous. CDR1 and CDR2 from the germline V gene are SGHRS and YFSETQ. Trimming removed 6 bases at V and 0 bases at J, with 12 bases between. The CDR3 has 14 amino acids. CDR3 amino acids: CASTGGRMNTEAFF. The CDR3 DNA is TGCGCCAGCACCGGAGGGAGAATGAACACTGAAGCTTTCTTT.

The V call is TRBV7-2, the J call TRBJ2-7; 9 bases are shared with TRBD2. The V and J ends lost 5 bases and 3 bases, in that order; junction bases with no gene match: 5. The V gene's germline CDR1 is SGHTA and CDR2 FQGNSA. The CDR3 is 14 amino acids. This chain's CDR3 is CASSMGLADYEQYF. CDR3 DNA sequence: TGTGCCAGCAGCATGGGACTAGCAGACTACGAGCAGTACTTC.

The rearrangement links TRBV20-1 to TRBJ1-4; D is unresolved. The CDR3 totals 13 residues. Per germline, CDR1 DFQATT and CDR2 SNEGSKA (reference sequence). V lost 3 bases to trimming and J lost 4 bases, with 9 bases between them. The CDR3 DNA is TGCAGTGCTAGTTGGGAACTTAATGAAAAACTGTTTTTT. It translates to CSASWELNEKLFF.

This clone came up a few times. CDR3 DNA: TGTGCCAGCAGCTACGCCGGTTATACGCAGTATTTT. Translated: CASSYAGYTQYF. This chain links TRBV7-6 with TRBJ2-3; D ambiguous. Germline loops: CDR1 SGHVS, CDR2 FNYEAQ. V was shortened by 4 bases and J by 7 bases, with 9 bases between the two germline ends. The CDR3 has 12 amino acids.

The rearrangement joins TRBV9 to TRBJ1-3, with a possible D match to TRBD1 (5 bases). In germline, CDR1 is SGDLS, CDR2 YYNGEE. The V end lost 0 bases, the J end lost 4 bases, and 5 bases lay between the germline ends. The CDR3 has 13 amino acids. CDR3 loop: CASSVEGGNTIYF. The DNA for the CDR3 is TGTGCCAGCAGCGTAGAGGGGGGAAACACCATATATTTT.